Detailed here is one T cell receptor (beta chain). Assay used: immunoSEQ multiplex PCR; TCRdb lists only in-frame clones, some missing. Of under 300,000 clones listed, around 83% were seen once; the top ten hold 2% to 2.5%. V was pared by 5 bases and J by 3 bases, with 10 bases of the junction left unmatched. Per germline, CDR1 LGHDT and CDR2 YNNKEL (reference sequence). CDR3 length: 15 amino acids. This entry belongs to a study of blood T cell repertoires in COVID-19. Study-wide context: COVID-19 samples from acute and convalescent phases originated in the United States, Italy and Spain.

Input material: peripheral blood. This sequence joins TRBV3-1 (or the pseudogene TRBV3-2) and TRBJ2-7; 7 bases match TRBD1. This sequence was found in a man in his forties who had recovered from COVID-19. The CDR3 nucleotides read TGTGCCAGCAGCGACAGGGCTGTGGGGATCTACGAGCAGTACTTC. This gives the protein CASSDRAVGIYEQYF.